This TCR beta chain originates from a study of long-term antiretroviral therapy in people with HIV (dated by TCRdb to between 2020 and 2023). The study in broad terms: The earliest samples were collected approximately a decade before the 2015 WHO recommendation for immediate ART, a period when ART was typically delayed until CD4 counts fell. A retrospective serial study tested whether changes in peripheral blood TRB repertoire composition and diversity were associated with ART initiation and durable HIV suppression. A total of roughly 200 cryopreserved PBMC samples were contributed to the cohort by 30 adults with confirmed HIV infection, with samples collected serially over a mean of around 6 years (range 1-12). Of the roughly 27 participants with HIV, ten to eleven were female. No cross-contamination during QIAcube processing turned up in test extractions that ran a monoclonal T-cell line alongside about 30 polyclonal samples. The study at large found these results: Unsorted PBMC were profiled instead of sorted CD4+ and CD8+ T cells because pre-ART samples had limited cell numbers. ART initiation was associated with a significant increase in TRB diversity, but diversity stayed significantly below transplant donor controls even after long-term ART. Samples dated from the mid-2000s to the late 2010s, and the ART regimens used may be less effective than current ones. Inferences about post-ART repertoire changes are limited because no data were available on ART adherence, viral resistance or therapy changes. Compared with controls, HIV repertoires had narrower CDR3 length ranges, and the network structure pointed to an antigen-experienced repertoire that shifted only slightly toward naive after ART. Since PBMC availability was limited, sequencing covered only the TCR beta chain, with no alpha chain pairing. Expanded TRB clones identified before ART initiation dominated the repertoire at all time points, although this dominance fluctuated and declined in many PLHIV after ART.

Participants were included only if at least one PBMC sample before ART initiation and at least two post-ART samples were available. Treatment was received in the United States of America by all participants with HIV. Before DNA extraction, cryopreserved samples of about 0.9-11 million PBMC were thawed and washed. At the time of the earliest PBMC sample, participants with HIV were aged between about 23 and 54 years. Each participant contributed PBMC samples from 1-4 timepoints before ART initiation and 2-8 timepoints after ART initiation, with a median of 7 samples. Serial HIV viral load, CD4+ T-cell count, ART history and demographic data were obtained for every participant. Genomic DNA was extracted from unsorted PBMC with a Qiagen kit on a QIAcube, processed in batches of 12 samples. The immunoSEQ hsTCRB v3.0 assay was used at survey level resolution to sequence the TRB variable region. TRB sequencing targeted a depth of about 40,000-55,000 T-cell genomes per sample. Pooled TRB libraries were sequenced on an Illumina MiSeq with a v3 150-cycle kit. As for the authors' bioinformatics: Repertoire analysis was performed in R inside a reproducible Nextflow workflow that covered QC, data transformation and analysis. Custom analyses were implemented in LymphoSeq2, an R package for AIRR-Seq data exploration. A few samples yielding fewer than 5000 total TRB sequences were excluded, leaving about 190 analyzed HIV repertoires. Among the 180 to 200 retained HIV repertoires, some 60 were collected before ART initiation and 129 after ART initiation. Repertoires were downsampled to 5000 TRB nucleotide sequences, with summary statistics averaged over 100 downsampling iterations. The analysis kept only TRB sequences whose CDR3 regions were at least seven amino acids long. A Shannon entropy-derived clonality score and the Gini coefficient were used to measure diversity. In the repertoire networks, any two of the top 5000 CDR3 amino acid sequences were connected whenever the two sequences differed by an edit distance of one. For TRB CDR3 amino acid sequences, antigen specificity groups and MHC restriction were predicted with GLIPH2. To flag known associations with CMV, EBV, HIV or tissue antigens, CDR3 amino acid sequences were compared against VDJdb and McPAS-TCR. Pre-ART, post-ART and control groups were compared with Wilcoxon signed-rank tests and Holm-Bonferroni correction. As stored in TCRdb, this immuneACCESS dataset retains in-frame rearrangements with V and J assigned. A fraction of the clones does not appear; measured against another copy, unresolved V genes explain less than half of the discrepancy, and the remainder lacks a known reason. That table furnishes V, J and clone size, whereas the DNA furnished D and trimming. The sample contains about 32,000 clones, approximately 94% of them found a single time. Just over 3.5% of the sample is in the top ten clones.

On this clone: What antigen it recognizes has not been identified. No per-base quality is available; no much larger clone lies one base away.

The germline V gene yields MNHNS for CDR1 and SASEGT for CDR2. Relative to germline, V is missing 6 bases and J is missing 5 bases, with 6 bases of the junction outside any gene match. Counted from cysteine to phenylalanine, this CDR3 has 13 amino acids. Kept here is only the CDR3 DNA, which spans 39 bases and is read in frame from base 1. The source of this sequence is a woman between 45 and 60 years old with HIV. Here the chain combines TRBV6-1 and TRBJ1-1; the central 7 bases match TRBD1. The material was unsorted PBMCs, obtained 4.1 years after starting antiretroviral therapy. The nucleotide sequence is TGTGCCAGCAGCTTACTGACAGGGACTGAAGCTTTCTTT. It specifies CASSLLTGTEAFF.